Below are 28 T cell receptor beta chains sequenced from a single sample in a study of shared clonotypes between healthy human individuals. The table came from immunoSEQ multiplex PCR; TCRdb's copy has only in-frame clones and leaves some out. Of about 690,000 clones listed, 90% are singletons. Sample: memory CD8+ T cells from PBMCs. Subset described: CD45RO+ cells pooled with CCR7-negative TemRA cells. These receptors were obtained from a man between 18 and 29 years old in good health. Some clones in this sample may be carry-over from other donors' samples.

The chain carries TRBV4-1 and TRBJ1-3, with D unclear. V lost 0 bases and J 0 bases, leaving 15 bases between the germline ends. CDR1 is MGHRA and CDR2 is YSYEKL in the germline V gene. The CDR3 sequence is 18 residues long. This chain's CDR3 is CASSQENLATGSGNTIYF. CDR3 in DNA: TGCGCCAGCAGCCAAGAAAATTTGGCGACCGGCTCTGGAAACACCATATATTTT.

Only one count was recorded for this clone. The V gene is TRBV7-9, the J gene TRBJ2-4, with 12 bases fitting TRBD2. CDR3 length: 15 amino acids. In germline, CDR1 is SEHNR, CDR2 FQNEAQ (reference sequence). The ends lost 5 bases at V and 8 bases at J; junction bases unmatched: 7. The CDR3 loop reads CASSQTSGRTHIQYF. The CDR3 DNA is TGTGCCAGCAGCCAAACTAGCGGGAGGACGCACATTCAGTACTTC.

This sequence joins TRBV19 and TRBJ1-5; D gene uncertain. Germline V gives CDR1 LNHDA, CDR2 SQIVND (reference sequence). The CDR3 is 14 residues long. V was clipped by 1 base and J by 4 bases, with 8 bases between them. The CDR3 nucleotides are TGTGCCAGTAGTATAGTTTCCGGTAATCAGCCCCAGCATTTT. It codes for CASSIVSGNQPQHF.

CDR3 amino acids: CASSSRTGGLYGYTF. The DNA for the CDR3 is TGTGCCAGCAGTTCCCGGACAGGGGGCCTTTATGGCTACACCTTC. The J gene is TRBJ1-2, the V gene TRBV27; 11 positions agree with TRBD1. V lost 4 bases to trimming and J lost 5 bases; unmatched junction nucleotides: 6. Per the germline V gene, CDR1 is MNHEY and CDR2 is SMNVEV (reference sequence). This CDR3 has 15 residues.

Note on this clone: Other DNA sequences in this sample translate to the same CDR3. V is TRBV9 and J is TRBJ2-7; D is ambiguous. The CDR3 is made up of 13 amino acids. Trimming shortened V by 0 bases and J by 0 bases, and 4 bases separated the two germline ends. Germline CDR1 is SGDLS and CDR2 is YYNGEE. The DNA of the CDR3 is TGTGCCAGCAGCGTAGGTAGCTCCTACGAGCAGTACTTC. This codes for CASSVGSSYEQYF.

V is TRBV14 and J is TRBJ2-7, with D uncertain. V shed 6 bases and J shed 3 bases, with 12 bases lying between them. The CDR3 runs 13 residues. Per the germline V gene, CDR1 is SGHDN and CDR2 is FVKESK. This CDR3 reads CASSGRTFYEQYF. The CDR3 bases are TGTGCCAGCAGTGGACGGACCTTCTACGAGCAGTACTTC.

Ten or more counts support this clone. V gene TRBV11-2 combines with J gene TRBJ1-2, with D perhaps matching TRBD1 (5 bases). V was trimmed by 5 bases and J by 4 bases, leaving 11 bases between them. The CDR3 covers 13 residues. Germline assignment: CDR1 SGHAT and CDR2 FQNNGV. The CDR3 reads CASSAGRVYGYTF. CDR3 sequence (DNA): TGTGCCAGCAGCGCAGGCAGGGTCTATGGCTACACCTTC.

The chain joins TRBV27 to TRBJ1-1; unclear D gene. With 0 bases removed from V and 3 bases from J, the gap between germline ends came to 8 bases. Germline V gene data show CDR1 as MNHEY and CDR2 as SMNVEV (reference sequence). CDR3 length: 14 residues. The chain's CDR3 is CASSLSYSDTEAFF. The CDR3 region has the DNA TGTGCCAGCAGTTTATCTTACTCGGACACTGAAGCTTTCTTT.

The J gene is TRBJ2-3, the V gene TRBV25-1; weak D call: TRBD2 (5 bases). Germline CDR1 reads MGHDK; CDR2 reads SYGVNS. The germline V and J ends were trimmed by 3 bases and 3 bases, with 16 bases remaining between them. The CDR3 spans 16 residues. Here the CDR3 reads CASSDYEESGTDTQYF. The CDR3 bases are TGTGCCAGCAGTGATTATGAGGAAAGCGGAACAGATACGCAGTATTTT.

A remark on this clone: Other nucleotide sequences from this sample produce the same CDR3. The chain has TRBV5-6 and TRBJ1-1; TRBD1 might be the D (6 bases). Deletions cut 5 bases from V and 1 base from J, with 9 bases between. This CDR3 is 13 amino acids long. CDR1 SGHDT and CDR2 YYEEEE come from the germline V gene. DNA for the CDR3: TGTGCCAGCAGTTCGACAGGGAACACTGAAGCTTTCTTT. Its translation: CASSSTGNTEAFF.

The V call is TRBV28, the J call TRBJ2-7, with D perhaps matching TRBD2 (6 bases). V was clipped by 3 bases and J by 6 bases, with 15 bases between them. Germline V CDR1 and CDR2: MDHEN, SYDVKM. This CDR3 spans 14 amino acids. The DNA of the CDR3 is TGTGCCAGCAGTTTTAGTCTGCGGGGAGCCGAGCAGTACTTC. It is translated as CASSFSLRGAEQYF.

The rearrangement uses TRBV7-6 and TRBJ2-1; D remains unclear. Trimming removed 2 bases at V and 12 bases at J, with 11 bases between. The CDR3 has 12 amino acids. Germline CDR1 SGHVS, CDR2 FNYEAQ. The chain's CDR3 is CASSLHPGGQFF. The CDR3, as DNA: TGTGCCAGCAGCTTACACCCCGGTGGGCAGTTCTTC.

The chain links TRBV25-1 to TRBJ1-2; D is uncertain. CDR1 and CDR2 from the germline V gene are MGHDK and SYGVNS. V lost 1 base, J lost 2 bases, and 11 bases lay in between. CDR3 length: 15 residues. CDR3 DNA: TGTGCCAGCAGTGAATGGGCGACGGCCAACTATGGCTACACCTTC. Its translation is CASSEWATANYGYTF.

In this sample, this clone turned up once. The chain is built from TRBV4-1 and TRBJ2-7; either TRBD1 or TRBD2 may supply D (5 bases each). The CDR3 length is 15 residues. The germline V gene has CDR1 MGHRA and CDR2 YSYEKL. The V gene lost 1 base and the J gene lost 3 bases, with 13 bases spanning the gap. CDR3 bases: TGCGCCAGCAGCCAAGTTGGGGGACCCAACTACGAGCAGTACTTC. Encoded protein: CASSQVGGPNYEQYF.

The chain couples TRBV2 to TRBJ2-7; no clear D. The CDR3 is 13 residues long. Germline CDR1 reads SNHLY; CDR2 reads FYNNEI. Trimming left V 3 bases short and J 5 bases short, with 11 bases between. The CDR3, as DNA: TGTGCCAGCAGTGATGAGTGGGTCAACGAGCAGTACTTC. Translated: CASSDEWVNEQYF.

The J gene is TRBJ2-2, the V gene TRBV9; 10 positions match TRBD2. The CDR3 length is 15 residues. Germline values: CDR1 SGDLS, CDR2 YYNGEE. Germline trimming cut 4 bases from V and 7 bases from J; bases unmatched to any gene: 7. In DNA form, the CDR3 reads TGTGCCAGCAGCCCTCTAGCGGGAGTGGGCGGGGAGCTGTTTTTT. Amino acid sequence: CASSPLAGVGGELFF.

J is TRBJ2-1 and V is TRBV29-1; TRBD2 agrees at 7 bases. CDR1 and CDR2 from the germline V gene are SQVTM and ANQGSEA. V was pared by 1 base and J by 3 bases, with 3 bases of the junction left unmatched. CDR3 length: 14 amino acids. CDR3 amino acids: CSVEGPSGYNEQFF. The CDR3 DNA sequence: TGCAGCGTTGAAGGGCCTAGCGGCTACAATGAGCAGTTCTTC.

This chain connects TRBV11-2 to TRBJ2-1, with 11 bases lining up with TRBD2. This CDR3 is 16 amino acids long. Looked up from germline, CDR1 is SGHAT and CDR2 is FQNNGV. V was clipped by 6 bases and J by 4 bases; unmatched bases: 8. CDR3 bases: TGTGCCAGCAGTGCAATAGCGGGAGGGCCGTACAATGAGCAGTTCTTC. It yields the protein CASSAIAGGPYNEQFF. Based on the CDR3 plus reference TRBV11-2 and TRBJ2-1, the full variable domain is EAGVAQSPRYKIIEKRQSVAFWCNPISGHATLYWYQQILGQGPKLLIQFQNNGVVDDSQLPKDRFSAERLKGVDSTLKIQPAKLEDSAVYLCASSAIAGGPYNEQFFGPGTRLTVL.

The chain links TRBV9 to TRBJ2-1, with a weak D call TRBD2 (5 bases). Trimming cost V 1 base and J 2 bases, with 10 bases left between them. The CDR3 consists of 15 residues. Germline loops: CDR1 SGDLS, CDR2 YYNGEE. CDR3 bases: TGTGCCAGCAGCGTAAGTGGAGGCCCCTACAATGAGCAGTTCTTC. This translates into CASSVSGGPYNEQFF.

The rearrangement uses TRBV19 and TRBJ2-6; possibly TRBD1 for D (5 bases). V was clipped by 3 bases and J by 0 bases, with 15 bases between them. The CDR3 consists of 18 residues. CDR1 and CDR2 (germline): LNHDA, SQIVND (reference sequence). CDR3 nucleotide sequence: TGTGCCAGTAGTATTTCTACCAGGGCGCTCTCTGGGGCCAACGTCCTGACTTTC. Residues: CASSISTRALSGANVLTF.

The V and J genes are TRBV7-8 and TRBJ2-1, with D possibly being TRBD2 (6 bases). The CDR3 spans 17 residues. V was shortened by 2 bases and J by 2 bases, with 16 bases between the two germline ends. In germline, CDR1 is SGHVS, CDR2 FQNEAQ. CDR3 sequence: CASSLLVWAGTYNEQFF. The CDR3 DNA is TGTGCCAGCAGCTTATTGGTCTGGGCGGGGACCTACAATGAGCAGTTCTTC.

This chain uses TRBV5-6 with TRBJ2-1; 8 positions agree with TRBD1. Germline V CDR1 and CDR2: SGHDT, YYEEEE. Trimming removed 0 bases from V and 12 bases from J; junction bases left unmatched: 11. This CDR3 contains 15 residues. This CDR3 reads CASSLDETGAWGQFF. CDR3 nucleotide sequence: TGTGCCAGCAGCTTGGATGAGACAGGGGCCTGGGGGCAGTTCTTC.

J is TRBJ1-2 and V is TRBV13; a possible D gene is TRBD1 (5 bases). There are 15 residues in the CDR3. Per germline, CDR1 PRHDT and CDR2 FYEKMQ (reference sequence). Trimming took 5 bases from V and 5 from J, leaving 18 bases between them. The CDR3 region has the DNA TGTGCCAGCAGCGCCGGGGACGGAGGCTTGTATGGCTACACCTTC. Amino acids: CASSAGDGGLYGYTF.

This clone was seen only a few times. The genes are TRBV5-1 and TRBJ1-2; D is unresolved. V was shortened by 0 bases and J by 7 bases, with 4 bases between the two germline ends. The germline CDR1 and CDR2 sequences are SGHRS and YFSETQ. The CDR3 has 11 residues. CDR3 in DNA: TGCGCCAGCAGCTTGGGCTCTGGCTACACCTTC. Protein sequence: CASSLGSGYTF.

The chain combines TRBV4-1 with TRBJ2-7; tentative D call: TRBD2 (5 bases). The CDR3 is made up of 17 amino acids. Deletions cut 4 bases from V and 3 bases from J, with 22 bases between. Germline V gene data show CDR1 as MGHRA and CDR2 as YSYEKL. The CDR3, as DNA: TGCGCCAGCAGCCGGTCGGAGATAGGGCTTCGGGGCTACGAGCAGTACTTC. It specifies CASSRSEIGLRGYEQYF.

The rearrangement joins TRBV27 to TRBJ1-4; no firm D call. Germline assignment: CDR1 MNHEY and CDR2 SMNVEV (reference sequence). The CDR3 is 14 residues long. The V gene lost 2 bases and the J gene lost 8 bases, with 12 bases spanning the gap. The CDR3 DNA follows: TGTGCCAGCAGTTTAAGGTCCACCCCGGAAAAACTGTTTTTT. As protein: CASSLRSTPEKLFF. Full variable domain (outside the CDR3, taken from reference TRBV27 and TRBJ1-4): EAQVTQNPRYLITVTGKKLTVTCSQNMNHEYMSWYRQDPGLGLRQIYYSMNVEVTDKGDVPEGYKVSRKEKRNFPLILESPSPNQTSLYFCASSLRSTPEKLFFGSGTQLSVL.

This chain links TRBV7-9 with TRBJ2-1, with TRBD1 matching 10 bases. The V gene's germline CDR1 is SEHNR and CDR2 FQNEAQ (reference sequence). The CDR3 is 16 residues long. V shed 5 bases, J shed 5 bases, and the junction held 9 bases outside the gene matches. CDR3 DNA sequence: TGTGCCAGCAGCCGCCCCGGGACAGGGGATAACAATGAGCAGTTCTTC. Its translation is CASSRPGTGDNNEQFF.

This chain connects TRBV5-4 to TRBJ1-4; a possible D gene is TRBD1 (6 bases). The CDR3 sequence is 13 residues long. Trimming left V 4 bases short and J 11 bases short, with 15 bases between. Germline CDR1 is SGHNT and CDR2 is YYREEE (reference sequence). In DNA, the CDR3 is TGTGCCAGCAGCACCGGGGGGCCAGGGAAACTGTTTTTT. It is translated as CASSTGGPGKLFF.